Included here is one T cell receptor beta chain sequence, with context. This entry belongs to a study of blood T cell repertoires in COVID-19. Study-level background: Specimens from acute and convalescent COVID-19 originated in the United States, Italy and Spain. PBMCs, B-cell-depleted T cells, or T cells provided the cDNA or gDNA that made up the material.

The CDR3 covers 15 residues. The germline V gene has CDR1 SGHNT and CDR2 YENEEA. J lost 6 bases, V lost 5 bases, and 6 bases had no gene match. Sequenced by immunoSEQ multiplex PCR; TCRdb stores in-frame clones only, minus some. The sample comprises 110,000 to 150,000 clones, 84% of which are singletons, and 44% rests with the top ten. The source is a human donor in a cohort sampled during active COVID-19. Material for sequencing was peripheral blood. V is TRBV11-3 and J is TRBJ2-3; 12 bases fit TRBD2. CDR3 amino acids: CASSPSGRGWDTQYF. The CDR3 nucleotides are TGTGCCAGCAGCCCTAGCGGGAGGGGTTGGGATACGCAGTATTTT.